This TCR beta chain was recovered during a study of cytomegalovirus exposure and HLA in healthy donors. Trimming removed 0 bases from V and 1 base from J; junction bases left unmatched: 2. Germline V gene lookup returns CDR1 LNHNV and CDR2 YYDKDF (reference sequence). The CDR3 length is 16 residues. The assay was immunoSEQ multiplex PCR, and TCRdb's table has in-frame clones only and misses some. The table has some 73,000 clones, about 90% seen once; the top ten hold 3.5% to 4%. Comments on this clone: As yet, its antigen is unknown.

Notes on the study in general: Despite most TCR sequences being rare, some public TCRs occurred in many donors.

These donors were members of the approximately 120-subject validation cohort, a group separate from the roughly 670-subject first cohort. The source material was PBMCs. This TCR was sampled from a woman aged 18 to 35 in good health and CMV-seropositive. The chain carries TRBV15 and TRBJ2-2; 7 positions match TRBD2. The DNA for the CDR3 is TGTGCCACCAGCAGAGAGGAGCGGGAGAACACCGGGGAGCTGTTTTTT. Its translation is CATSREERENTGELFF.